Below are 18 T cell receptor beta chains sequenced from a single sample in a study of OX40 agonist ivuxolimab in advanced cancers. Profiled with immunoSEQ multiplex PCR; TCRdb holds only in-frame clones, not every one. The repertoire holds 15,000 to 25,000 clones, about 81% seen once, with approximately 14% in the top ten. Sequencing used CD4+ or CD8+ T cells sorted from blood, obtained in a trial of the OX40 agonist ivuxolimab. These receptors were taken from an adult with an advanced solid tumor such as melanoma, head and neck, liver or kidney cancer.

This clone has only a few counts. J is TRBJ1-5 and V is TRBV6-5, with D tentatively TRBD1 (5 bases). V was clipped by 6 bases and J by 6 bases, with 12 bases between them. Germline V CDR1 and CDR2: MNHEY, SVGAGI. CDR3 length: 13 amino acids. CDR3 region: CASSRDGVQPQHF. The CDR3 DNA follows: TGTGCCAGCAGCAGGGACGGAGTTCAGCCCCAGCATTTT.

The CDR3 reads CASSLDPPSGNQPQHF. In nucleotides, the CDR3 is TGCGCCAGCAGCTTGGACCCCCCGTCAGGCAATCAGCCCCAGCATTTT. The chain links TRBV5-1 to TRBJ1-5; D gene ambiguous. Per the germline V gene, CDR1 is SGHRS and CDR2 is YFSETQ. CDR3 length: 16 amino acids. V lost 0 bases and J 2 bases, leaving 12 bases between the germline ends.

The gene calls are TRBV9 and TRBJ1-2, with D perhaps TRBD1 (6 bases). This CDR3 contains 15 residues. Trimming shortened V by 0 bases and J by 5 bases, and 14 bases separated the two germline ends. Germline CDR1 reads SGDLS; CDR2 reads YYNGEE. This CDR3 is CASSVGLGADYGYTF. In nucleotides, the CDR3 is TGTGCCAGCAGCGTAGGTTTGGGGGCCGATTATGGCTACACCTTC.

The chain links TRBV6-1 to TRBJ1-5, with D perhaps matching TRBD1 (6 bases). Germline CDR1 and CDR2: MNHNS and SASEGT. The CDR3 has 12 residues. Trimming took 9 bases from V and 4 from J, leaving 10 bases between them. CDR3 in amino acids: CASRGGNQPQHF. CDR3 DNA: TGTGCCAGTAGGGGGGGTAATCAGCCCCAGCATTTT.

This chain uses TRBV9 with TRBJ2-7; no firm D call. The V gene lost 4 bases and the J gene lost 4 bases, with 15 bases spanning the gap. Germline CDR1 reads SGDLS; CDR2 reads YYNGEE. CDR3 size: 14 residues. The CDR3 nucleotides read TGTGCCAGCAGCCCCTCCCCTGAACCGTACGAGCAGTACTTC. Translating gives CASSPSPEPYEQYF.

The chain recombines TRBV5-1 with TRBJ2-1; 9 bases align to TRBD1. There are 17 residues in the CDR3. From germline, CDR1 is SGHRS and CDR2 YFSETQ. J was trimmed by 4 bases and V by 1 base; bases with no gene match: 9. The chain's CDR3 is CASSLLPQGAGYNEQFF. In DNA form, the CDR3 reads TGCGCCAGCAGCTTGTTGCCACAGGGGGCGGGTTACAATGAGCAGTTCTTC.

This clone occurred a few times. The rearrangement joins TRBV4-3 to TRBJ1-4, with D possibly being TRBD1 (6 bases). With 1 base removed from V and 5 bases from J, the gap between germline ends came to 14 bases. The CDR3 contains 16 residues. Germline values: CDR1 LGHNA, CDR2 YSLEER. The CDR3 loop is CASSQVRTGWNEKLFF. The CDR3 DNA is TGCGCCAGCAGCCAAGTGCGTACAGGGTGGAATGAAAAACTGTTTTTT.

This sequence joins TRBV7-9 and TRBJ1-5, with D unresolved. Trimming took 1 base from V and 7 from J, leaving 8 bases between them. Looked up from germline, CDR1 is SEHNR and CDR2 is FQNEAQ (reference sequence). This CDR3 spans 13 amino acids. CDR3 loop: CASSLGTRQPQHF. CDR3 nucleotide sequence: TGTGCCAGCAGCTTAGGGACTCGGCAGCCCCAGCATTTT.

This chain uses TRBV5-1 with TRBJ1-2, with 10 bases lining up with TRBD1. Germline CDR1 and CDR2: SGHRS and YFSETQ. After removal of 5 bases from V and 0 bases from J, the junction contained 4 bases not matched to a gene. The CDR3 has 15 residues. CDR3 DNA: TGCGCCAGCAGTCCCGGACAGGGGGCTAACTATGGCTACACCTTC. It translates to CASSPGQGANYGYTF.

In this sample, this clone is medium-sized. The rearrangement uses TRBV27 and TRBJ1-5, with D tentatively TRBD1 (6 bases). V was shortened by 4 bases and J by 6 bases, with 13 bases between the two germline ends. This CDR3 region has 14 residues. Looked up from germline, CDR1 is MNHEY and CDR2 is SMNVEV (reference sequence). The CDR3 coding sequence is TGTGCCAGCAGTTGGGGGGCGCAGGGTCAGCCCCAGCATTTT. Protein: CASSWGAQGQPQHF.

The DNA of the CDR3 is TGTGCCAGCAGCTTGTCACAGGGGGCCGGCGGGGAGCTGTTTTTT. Translated, it gives CASSLSQGAGGELFF. The V gene is TRBV7-3, the J gene TRBJ2-2; 9 nucleotides line up with TRBD1. Germline trimming cut 3 bases from V and 7 bases from J; bases unmatched to any gene: 6. Germline V gene data show CDR1 as SGHTA and CDR2 as FQGTGA. The CDR3 covers 15 residues.

This chain uses TRBV27 with TRBJ2-3, with TRBD2 matching 12 bases. In germline, CDR1 is MNHEY, CDR2 SMNVEV (reference sequence). CDR3 length: 16 residues. V shed 5 bases, J shed 5 bases, and the junction held 8 bases outside the gene matches. CDR3 amino acids: CASSALAGGPGDTQYF. CDR3 DNA: TGTGCCAGCAGTGCCCTAGCGGGGGGGCCAGGAGATACGCAGTATTTT.

This clone showed up just once. The chain combines TRBV11-2 with TRBJ1-1, with TRBD1 identical over 8 bases. After removal of 1 base from V and 1 base from J, the junction contained 5 bases not matched to a gene. The CDR3 is 16 amino acids. Germline lookup yields CDR1 SGHAT and CDR2 FQNNGV. The CDR3 sequence is CASSLAQGVGNTEAFF. The CDR3 DNA is TGTGCCAGCAGCTTAGCACAGGGGGTAGGGAACACTGAAGCTTTCTTT.

This chain joins TRBV6-5 and TRBJ1-1; the match to TRBD1 covers 10 bases. The germline gives CDR1 MNHEY, CDR2 SVGAGI. Losses at the gene ends were 8 bases for V and 3 bases for J; bases not matched to a gene: 9. The CDR3 loop spans 15 amino acids. CDR3 protein: CASCPTGGAYTEAFF. CDR3 bases: TGTGCCAGCTGCCCGACAGGGGGCGCGTACACTGAAGCTTTCTTT.

The chain carries TRBV27 and TRBJ1-1; D might be TRBD1 (5 bases). This CDR3 region has 15 residues. Germline CDR1 MNHEY, CDR2 SMNVEV (reference sequence). Trimming removed 5 bases from V and 0 bases from J, with 13 bases in between. The CDR3 spells CASSPGWGMNTEAFF. The CDR3 DNA is TGTGCCAGCAGTCCCGGGTGGGGGATGAACACTGAAGCTTTCTTT.

The chain carries TRBV2 and TRBJ2-2, with 7 bases aligning to TRBD1. The V segment lost 7 bases and the J segment 10 bases; nucleotides outside the gene matches: 12. The CDR3 is 14 amino acids. Germline CDR1 reads SNHLY; CDR2 reads FYNNEI. CDR3 protein: CASTGQEQNAELFF. As DNA, the CDR3 is TGTGCCAGCACTGGACAGGAACAAAACGCGGAGCTGTTTTTT.

The V call is TRBV7-9, the J call TRBJ2-3; TRBD1 or TRBD2 may be the D gene (5 bases each). Germline V lookup: CDR1 SEHNR, CDR2 FQNEAQ (reference sequence). The V gene lost 3 bases and the J gene lost 11 bases, with 12 bases spanning the gap. This CDR3 is 12 amino acids long. The CDR3 protein is CASSFGTERQYF. The CDR3 nucleotides are TGTGCCAGCAGCTTTGGGACCGAGAGGCAGTATTTT.

This chain links TRBV6-5 with TRBJ2-7; TRBD1 matches 8 bases. Germline assignment: CDR1 MNHEY and CDR2 SVGAGI. The J segment lost 1 base and the V segment lost 5 bases, leaving 7 bases of the junction unmatched. The CDR3 covers 15 residues. The CDR3 loop reads CASSRGQGASYEQYF. CDR3 DNA: TGTGCCAGCAGTCGAGGACAGGGTGCGTCCTACGAGCAGTACTTC.